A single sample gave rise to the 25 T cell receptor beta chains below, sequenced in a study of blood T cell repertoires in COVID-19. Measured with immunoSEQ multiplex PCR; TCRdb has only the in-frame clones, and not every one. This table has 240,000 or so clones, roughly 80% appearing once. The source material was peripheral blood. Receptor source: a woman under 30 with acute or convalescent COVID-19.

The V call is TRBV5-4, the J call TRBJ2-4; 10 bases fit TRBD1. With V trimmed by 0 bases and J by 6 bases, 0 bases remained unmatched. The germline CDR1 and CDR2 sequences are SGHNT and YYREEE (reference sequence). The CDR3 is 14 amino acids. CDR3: CASSLGDRGNIQYF. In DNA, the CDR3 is TGTGCCAGCAGCTTGGGGGACAGGGGAAACATTCAGTACTTC.

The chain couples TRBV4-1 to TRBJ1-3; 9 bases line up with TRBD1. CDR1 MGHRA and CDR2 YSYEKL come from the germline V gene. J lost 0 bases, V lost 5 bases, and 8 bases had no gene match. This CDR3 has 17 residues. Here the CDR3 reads CASSYTGGYVSGNTIYF. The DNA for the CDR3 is TGCGCCAGCAGCTATACAGGGGGCTACGTCTCTGGAAACACCATATATTTT.

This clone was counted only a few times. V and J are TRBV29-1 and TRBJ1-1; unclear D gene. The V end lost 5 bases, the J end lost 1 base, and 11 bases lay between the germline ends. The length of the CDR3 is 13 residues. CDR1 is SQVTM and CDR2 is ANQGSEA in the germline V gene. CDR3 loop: CSVLVQQNTEAFF. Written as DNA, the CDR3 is TGCAGCGTTTTAGTACAGCAGAACACTGAAGCTTTCTTT.

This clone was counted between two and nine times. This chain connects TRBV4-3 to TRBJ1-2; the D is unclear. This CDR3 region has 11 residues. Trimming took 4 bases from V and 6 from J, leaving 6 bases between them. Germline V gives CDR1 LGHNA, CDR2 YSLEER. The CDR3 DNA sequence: TGCGCCAGCAGCCGTGGAGATGGCTACACCTTC. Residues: CASSRGDGYTF.

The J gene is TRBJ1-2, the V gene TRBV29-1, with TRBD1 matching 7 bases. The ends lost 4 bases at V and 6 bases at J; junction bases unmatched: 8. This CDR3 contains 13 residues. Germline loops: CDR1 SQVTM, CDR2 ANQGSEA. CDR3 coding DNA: TGCAGCGTTGCCCCCGGGACAGTAGATGGCTACACCTTC. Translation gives CSVAPGTVDGYTF.

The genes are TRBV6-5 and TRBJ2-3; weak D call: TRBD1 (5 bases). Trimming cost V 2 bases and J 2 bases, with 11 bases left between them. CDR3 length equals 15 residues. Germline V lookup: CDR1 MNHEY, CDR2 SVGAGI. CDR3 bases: TGTGCCAGCAGTTACACCAGGGTCCTCACAGATACGCAGTATTTT. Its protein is CASSYTRVLTDTQYF.

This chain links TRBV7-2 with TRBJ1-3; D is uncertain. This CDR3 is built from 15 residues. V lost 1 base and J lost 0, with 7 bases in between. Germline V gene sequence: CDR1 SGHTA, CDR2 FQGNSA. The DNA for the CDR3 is TGTGCCAGCAGCTTAGTCGGGGACTCTGGAAACACCATATATTTT. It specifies CASSLVGDSGNTIYF.

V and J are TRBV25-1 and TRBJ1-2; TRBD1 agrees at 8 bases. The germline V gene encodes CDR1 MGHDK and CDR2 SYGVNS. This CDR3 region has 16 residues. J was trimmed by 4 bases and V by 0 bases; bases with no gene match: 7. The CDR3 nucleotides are TGTGCCAGCAGTGAATATTTCCCTCAGGGGGCCTATGGCTACACCTTC. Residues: CASSEYFPQGAYGYTF.

CDR3 DNA: TGTGCCAGCAGCGTAATGACAGGAGGTAAGAACACTGAAGCTTTCTTT. Amino acids: CASSVMTGGKNTEAFF. The genes are TRBV9 and TRBJ1-1; perhaps TRBD1 as D (6 bases). The CDR3 extends over 16 amino acids. V lost 1 base and J lost 1, with 14 bases in between. Germline CDR1 and CDR2: SGDLS and YYNGEE. Filled out from reference TRBV9 and TRBJ1-1, the complete variable domain reads DSGVTQTPKHLITATGQRVTLRCSPRSGDLSVYWYQQSLDQGLQFLIQYYNGEERAKGNILERFSAQQFPDLHSELNLSSLELGDSALYFCASSVMTGGKNTEAFFGQGTRLTVV.

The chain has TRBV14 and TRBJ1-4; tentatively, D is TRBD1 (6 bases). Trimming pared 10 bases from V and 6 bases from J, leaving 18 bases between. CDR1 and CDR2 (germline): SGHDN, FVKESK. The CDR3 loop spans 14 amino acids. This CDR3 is CATYKGGRDEKLFF. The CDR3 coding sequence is TGTGCCACCTATAAGGGGGGGAGGGATGAAAAACTGTTTTTT.

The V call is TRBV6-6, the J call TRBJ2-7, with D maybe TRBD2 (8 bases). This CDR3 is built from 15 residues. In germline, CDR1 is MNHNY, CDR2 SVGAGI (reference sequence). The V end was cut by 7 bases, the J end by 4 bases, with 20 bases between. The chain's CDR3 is CASTKGAGGPYEQYF. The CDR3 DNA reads TGTGCCAGCACAAAGGGGGCGGGAGGCCCTTACGAGCAGTACTTC.

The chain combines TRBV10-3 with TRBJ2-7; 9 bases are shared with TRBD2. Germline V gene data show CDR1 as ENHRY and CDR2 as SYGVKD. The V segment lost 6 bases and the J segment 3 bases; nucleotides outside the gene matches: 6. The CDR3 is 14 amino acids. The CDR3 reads CAIRGDSGSYEQYF. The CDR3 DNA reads TGTGCCATCAGGGGGGATAGCGGGAGCTACGAGCAGTACTTC.

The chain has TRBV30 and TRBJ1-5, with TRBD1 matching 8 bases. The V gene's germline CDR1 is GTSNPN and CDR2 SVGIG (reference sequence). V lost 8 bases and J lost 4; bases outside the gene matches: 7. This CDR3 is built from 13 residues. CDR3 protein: CASRDRPNQPQHF. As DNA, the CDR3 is TGTGCCAGCCGGGACAGGCCGAATCAGCCCCAGCATTTT.

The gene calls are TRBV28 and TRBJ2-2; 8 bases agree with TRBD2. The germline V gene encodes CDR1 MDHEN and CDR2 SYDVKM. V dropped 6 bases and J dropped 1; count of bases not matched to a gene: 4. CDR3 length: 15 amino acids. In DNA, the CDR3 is TGTGCCAGCAGCTCGAGCGGGAGGAACACCGGGGAGCTGTTTTTT. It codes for CASSSSGRNTGELFF.

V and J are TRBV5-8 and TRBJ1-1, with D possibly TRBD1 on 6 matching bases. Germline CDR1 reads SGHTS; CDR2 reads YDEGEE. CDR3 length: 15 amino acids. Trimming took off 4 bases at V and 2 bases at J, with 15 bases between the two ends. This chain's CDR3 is CASSPRQEINTEAFF. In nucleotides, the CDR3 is TGTGCCAGCAGCCCCCGACAGGAGATCAACACTGAAGCTTTCTTT.

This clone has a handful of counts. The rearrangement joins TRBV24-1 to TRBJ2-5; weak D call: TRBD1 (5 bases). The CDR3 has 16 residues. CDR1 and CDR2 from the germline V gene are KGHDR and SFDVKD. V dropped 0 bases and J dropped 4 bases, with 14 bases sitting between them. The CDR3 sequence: CATSDLADTPPETQYF. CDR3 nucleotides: TGTGCCACCAGTGATTTGGCGGACACACCCCCAGAGACCCAGTACTTC.

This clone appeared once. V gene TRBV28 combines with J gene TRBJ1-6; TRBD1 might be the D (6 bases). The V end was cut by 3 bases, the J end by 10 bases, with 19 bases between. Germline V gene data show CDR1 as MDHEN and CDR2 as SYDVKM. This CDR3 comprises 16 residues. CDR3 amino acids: CASSLRWVQGGSPLHF. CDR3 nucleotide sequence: TGTGCCAGCAGTTTGCGGTGGGTACAGGGTGGGTCACCCCTCCACTTT. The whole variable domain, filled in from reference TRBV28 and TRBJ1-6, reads DVKVTQSSRYLVKRTGEKVFLECVQDMDHENMFWYRQDPGLGLRLIYFSYDVKMKEKGDIPEGYSVSREKKERFSLILESASTNQTSMYLCASSLRWVQGGSPLHFGNGTRLTVT.

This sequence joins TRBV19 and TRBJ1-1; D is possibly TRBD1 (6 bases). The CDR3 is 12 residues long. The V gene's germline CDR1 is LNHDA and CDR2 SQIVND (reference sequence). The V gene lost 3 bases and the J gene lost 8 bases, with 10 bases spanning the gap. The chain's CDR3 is CASSILRGEAFF. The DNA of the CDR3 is TGTGCCAGTAGTATTCTTAGGGGGGAAGCTTTCTTT. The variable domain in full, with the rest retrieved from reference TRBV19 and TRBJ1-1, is DGGITQSPKYLFRKEGQNVTLSCEQNLNHDAMYWYRQDPGQGLRLIYYSQIVNDFQKGDIAEGYSVSREKKESFPLTVTSAQKNPTAFYLCASSILRGEAFFGQGTRLTVV.

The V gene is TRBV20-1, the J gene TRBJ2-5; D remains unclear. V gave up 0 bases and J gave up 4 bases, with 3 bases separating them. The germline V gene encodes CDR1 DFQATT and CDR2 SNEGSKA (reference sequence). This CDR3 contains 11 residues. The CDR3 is CSARDRETQYF. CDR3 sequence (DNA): TGCAGTGCTAGAGATCGAGAGACCCAGTACTTC.

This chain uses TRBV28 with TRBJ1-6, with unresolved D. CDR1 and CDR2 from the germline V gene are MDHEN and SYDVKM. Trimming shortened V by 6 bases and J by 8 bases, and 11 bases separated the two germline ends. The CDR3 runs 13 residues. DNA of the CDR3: TGTGCCAGCAGCCGTTATAGTGATTCACCCCTCCACTTT. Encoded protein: CASSRYSDSPLHF.

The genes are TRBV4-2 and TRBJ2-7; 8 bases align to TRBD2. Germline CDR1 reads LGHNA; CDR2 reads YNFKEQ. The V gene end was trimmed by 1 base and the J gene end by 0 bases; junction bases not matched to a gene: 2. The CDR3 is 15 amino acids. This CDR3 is CASSQGRGGSYEQYF. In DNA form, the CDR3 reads TGTGCCAGCAGCCAAGGTCGGGGGGGCTCCTACGAGCAGTACTTC.

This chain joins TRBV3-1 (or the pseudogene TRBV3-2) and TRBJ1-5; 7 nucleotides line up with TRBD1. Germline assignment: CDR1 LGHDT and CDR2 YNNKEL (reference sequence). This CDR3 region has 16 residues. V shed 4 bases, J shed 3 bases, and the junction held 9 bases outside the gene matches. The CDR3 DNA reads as TGTGCCAGCAGCCGCGACCGGACAGGCTCCAATCAGCCCCAGCATTTT. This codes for CASSRDRTGSNQPQHF.

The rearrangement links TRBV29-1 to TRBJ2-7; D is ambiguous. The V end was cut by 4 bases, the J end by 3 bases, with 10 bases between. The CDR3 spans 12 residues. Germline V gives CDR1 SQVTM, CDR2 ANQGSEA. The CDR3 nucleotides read TGCAGCGTTGTTGCCAGAAACTACGAGCAGTACTTC. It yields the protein CSVVARNYEQYF.

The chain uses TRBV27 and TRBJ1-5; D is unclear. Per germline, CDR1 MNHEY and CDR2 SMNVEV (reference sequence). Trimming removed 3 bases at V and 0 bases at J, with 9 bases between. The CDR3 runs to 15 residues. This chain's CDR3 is CASSFLSHSNQPQHF. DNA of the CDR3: TGTGCCAGCAGTTTTCTGAGTCATAGCAATCAGCCCCAGCATTTT.

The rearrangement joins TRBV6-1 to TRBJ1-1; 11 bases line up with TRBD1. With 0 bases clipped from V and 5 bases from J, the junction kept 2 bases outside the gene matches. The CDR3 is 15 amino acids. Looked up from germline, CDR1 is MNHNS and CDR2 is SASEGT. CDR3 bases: TGTGCCAGCAGTGAAGCGGACAGGGGGCGGACTGAAGCTTTCTTT. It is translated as CASSEADRGRTEAFF.